This TCR beta chain was sequenced in a study of T cells and copy number aberrations in small-cell lung cancer. CDR1 is SQVTM, CDR2 ANQGSEA, per germline. CDR3 length: 13 residues. For this clone: The antigen is not known.

Method: immunoSEQ multiplex PCR; TCRdb's copy keeps in-frame clones and lacks some. The table includes approximately 530 clones, roughly 90% detected once. Overall study results and limits: Between about 75-97.7% of clones were confined to one tumor region.

This chain joins TRBV29-1 and TRBJ2-5; 11 nucleotides line up with TRBD2. The DNA end is more similar to TRBJ2-7, so the J call may be wrong. The receptor was derived from a man between 60 and 70 years old with small cell lung cancer. Sequences were obtained from tumor tissue. The CDR3 coding sequence is TGCAGCGTTGAGGTAGCGGGGGGGTACGAGCAGTACTTC. Translation gives CSVEVAGGYEQYF.